One sample yielded the 21 T cell receptor beta chains listed below, sequenced in a study of vaccination and CD4 T cells after COVID-19. Sequenced with the Oncomine TCR Beta short-read assay was DNA taken from cultured CD4+ T cells. The template was genomic DNA from cultured CD4+ T cells. TCRdb analysed the PCR reads with MiXCR anew, one entry per CDR3 protein. This table holds 9,000 to 9,500 distinct CDR3 sequences, 31% found once. Their antigen targets remain unknown. Treatment indicated: approximately 11-day PBMC culture with coronavirus spike peptide pools or control peptides (ViraFEST assay). One should note that the unexposed donor's CD4+ T cells were collected before the COVID-19 pandemic (2011-2018). The sample comprised CD4+ T cells from blood, cultured in vitro. These receptors were obtained from a human donor in good health.

V is TRBV6-1 and J is TRBJ2-2; TRBD2 aligns across 11 bases. Germline V gene sequence: CDR1 MNHNS, CDR2 SASEGT. Trimming cost V 7 bases and J 5 bases; bases outside gene matches: 6. The CDR3 covers 15 residues. For the CDR3, the DNA is TGTGCCAGCAAACCGGGACTAGCGGTAACCGGGGAGCTGTTTTTT. It codes for CASKPGLAVTGELFF.

The CDR3 sequence is CSAWDSAQETQYF. Written as DNA, the CDR3 is TGCAGTGCGTGGGACAGCGCTCAAGAGACCCAGTACTTC. The J gene is TRBJ2-5, the V gene TRBV20-1; TRBD1 aligns across 7 bases. Germline V CDR1 and CDR2: DFQATT, SNEGSKA (reference sequence). V shed 6 bases, J shed 2 bases, and the junction held 6 bases outside the gene matches. This CDR3 is built from 13 residues.

The J gene is TRBJ2-3, the V gene TRBV27; perhaps TRBD2 as D (5 bases). The V and J ends lost 3 bases and 0 bases respectively, with 13 bases between them. In germline, CDR1 is MNHEY, CDR2 SMNVEV (reference sequence). This CDR3 comprises 16 residues. The CDR3 coding sequence is TGTGCCAGCAGTTTCCTCCGGGGAACTAGCACAGATACGCAGTATTTT. Translating gives CASSFLRGTSTDTQYF.

The gene calls are TRBV14 and TRBJ2-6, with D perhaps matching TRBD2 (6 bases). V dropped 0 bases and J dropped 2 bases, with 8 bases sitting between them. Germline loops: CDR1 SGHDN, CDR2 FVKESK. The CDR3 consists of 16 residues. DNA of the CDR3: TGTGCCAGCAGCCAAGATTGGGGGGCTGGGGCCAACGTCCTGACTTTC. Protein: CASSQDWGAGANVLTF.

The rearrangement links TRBV6-1 to TRBJ2-1; D is unclear. V was pared by 5 bases and J by 13 bases, with 12 bases between. This CDR3 is built from 11 residues. Germline V gene data show CDR1 as MNHNS and CDR2 as SASEGT. The CDR3 protein is CASSHGPHQFF. CDR3 in DNA: TGTGCCAGCAGTCACGGACCTCATCAGTTCTTC.

V and J are TRBV5-4 and TRBJ2-3; 8 bases fit TRBD1. Per germline, CDR1 SGHNT and CDR2 YYREEE (reference sequence). V trimming: 4 bases; J trimming: 3 bases; junction bases outside the gene matches: 10. CDR3 size: 16 residues. The CDR3 is CASSPGQGQITDTQYF. DNA of the CDR3: TGTGCCAGCAGCCCTGGACAGGGCCAAATTACAGATACGCAGTATTTT.

V gene TRBV27 combines with J gene TRBJ2-2; possibly TRBD1 for D (5 bases). This CDR3 comprises 13 residues. Germline CDR1 and CDR2: MNHEY and SMNVEV (reference sequence). V was cut by 7 bases and J by 6 bases, with 12 bases left in between. As DNA, the CDR3 is TGTGCCAGCAACATCCAGGGTTCCGGGGAGCTGTTTTTT. The encoded protein is CASNIQGSGELFF.

The chain recombines TRBV7-8 with TRBJ2-3; 7 bases are shared with TRBD2. The ends lost 5 bases at V and 0 bases at J; junction bases unmatched: 8. In germline, CDR1 is SGHVS, CDR2 FQNEAQ. This CDR3 is built from 16 residues. This chain's CDR3 is CASSGPSGVSTDTQYF. CDR3 in DNA: TGTGCCAGCAGCGGACCTAGCGGCGTTAGCACAGATACGCAGTATTTT.

This clonotype occurred a few times. J is TRBJ1-5 and V is TRBV20-1; D gene ambiguous. There are 13 residues in the CDR3. Trimming pared 5 bases from V and 6 bases from J, leaving 14 bases between. Germline V gene lookup returns CDR1 DFQATT and CDR2 SNEGSKA (reference sequence). CDR3: CSAGVGAGQPQHF. The CDR3 coding sequence is TGCAGTGCTGGGGTCGGAGCCGGTCAGCCCCAGCATTTT.

The genes are TRBV7-9 and TRBJ2-5; 9 bases are shared with TRBD2. The CDR3 totals 12 residues. Trimming at V came to 5 bases and at J to 6 bases, leaving 1 base not matched to a gene. The germline gives CDR1 SEHNR, CDR2 FQNEAQ (reference sequence). The DNA for the CDR3 is TGTGCCAGCAGCGGGACTAGCCAGACCCAGTACTTC. The encoded protein is CASSGTSQTQYF. The variable domain in full, completed from reference TRBV7-9 and TRBJ2-5, reads DTGVSQNPRHKITKRGQNVTFRCDPISEHNRLYWYRQTLGQGPEFLTYFQNEAQLEKSRLLSDRFSAERPKGSFSTLEIQRTEQGDSAMYLCASSGTSQTQYFGPGTRLLVL.

J is TRBJ2-3 and V is TRBV20-1; TRBD2 aligns across 7 bases. This CDR3 contains 14 residues. J lost 3 bases, V lost 5 bases, and 8 bases had no gene match. CDR1 and CDR2 (germline): DFQATT, SNEGSKA (reference sequence). CDR3 in amino acids: CSAQISGITDTQYF. For the CDR3, the DNA is TGCAGTGCTCAAATCAGCGGGATTACAGATACGCAGTATTTT.

This clonotype was detected a few times. The rearrangement links TRBV20-1 to TRBJ1-6; D gene uncertain. Germline V lookup: CDR1 DFQATT, CDR2 SNEGSKA (reference sequence). V lost 5 bases, J lost 7 bases, and 12 bases lay in between. The CDR3 runs to 13 residues. CDR3 loop: CSAQGLGNSPLHF. In DNA, the CDR3 is TGCAGTGCTCAAGGACTAGGGAATTCACCCCTCCACTTT.

Only a few counts were recorded for this clonotype. The rearrangement joins TRBV19 to TRBJ2-7; a possible D gene is TRBD1 (6 bases). Germline values: CDR1 LNHDA, CDR2 SQIVND (reference sequence). Trimming stripped 4 bases from V and 8 bases from J, with 15 bases between. The CDR3 covers 13 residues. Here the CDR3 reads CASSTSTGNKQYF. For the CDR3, the DNA is TGTGCCAGTAGTACCTCAACAGGGAACAAGCAGTACTTC.

The V and J genes are TRBV6-2 or TRBV6-3 and TRBJ1-1; TRBD1 is a possible D gene (5 bases). The V end was cut by 2 bases, the J end by 2 bases, with 18 bases between. CDR1 and CDR2 (germline): MNHEY, SVGEGT. This CDR3 is built from 17 residues. The DNA for the CDR3 is TGTGCCAGCAGTTACGAAGCAGGGACCGGGATCAACACTGAAGCTTTCTTT. Translated, it gives CASSYEAGTGINTEAFF.

The chain joins TRBV28 to TRBJ1-5; D is ambiguous. V dropped 7 bases and J dropped 0 bases, with 13 bases sitting between them. Germline V lookup: CDR1 MDHEN, CDR2 SYDVKM. There are 15 residues in the CDR3. The CDR3 nucleotides are TGTGCCAGCACCCTAGGGAGACATAGCAATCAGCCCCAGCATTTT. Protein product: CASTLGRHSNQPQHF.

This clonotype was seen a handful of times. This sequence joins TRBV5-1 and TRBJ2-5; D is ambiguous. CDR1 SGHRS and CDR2 YFSETQ come from the germline V gene. V lost 4 bases and J 1 base, leaving 5 bases between the germline ends. This CDR3 is built from 12 residues. Here the CDR3 reads CASSRAQETQYF. The CDR3 nucleotides are TGCGCCAGCAGCCGCGCCCAAGAGACCCAGTACTTC.

The rearrangement uses TRBV24-1 and TRBJ2-1; D may match TRBD1 or TRBD2 (5 bases each). Germline V CDR1 and CDR2: KGHDR, SFDVKD. Trimming pared 6 bases from V and 5 bases from J, leaving 13 bases between. The CDR3 is 14 residues long. CDR3 DNA sequence: TGTGCCACCAGTAAGGGACGGGCACACAATGAGCAGTTCTTC. It specifies CATSKGRAHNEQFF.

The chain has TRBV18 and TRBJ2-7; 7 bases match TRBD2. The CDR3 loop spans 13 amino acids. The germline V gene has CDR1 KGHSH and CDR2 LQKENI. After removal of 3 bases from V and 6 bases from J, the junction contained 5 bases not matched to a gene. CDR3 nucleotide sequence: TGTGCCAGCTCACCTGGGGCGGGAGTCGAGCAGTACTTC. This translates into CASSPGAGVEQYF. The full variable domain, rest sourced from reference TRBV18 and TRBJ2-7, is NAGVMQNPRHLVRRRGQEARLRCSPMKGHSHVYWYRQLPEEGLKFMVYLQKENIIDESGMPKERFSAEFPKEGPSILRIQQVVRGDSAAYFCASSPGAGVEQYFGPGTRLTVT.

There are a few counts of this clonotype. The rearrangement joins TRBV6-1 to TRBJ2-7, with TRBD1 matching 9 bases. With 6 bases clipped from V and 2 bases from J, the junction kept 8 bases outside the gene matches. This CDR3 has 15 residues. CDR1 MNHNS and CDR2 SASEGT come from the germline V gene. The CDR3 spells CASSYRRTGAYEQYF. The DNA for the CDR3 is TGTGCCAGCAGCTATCGACGGACAGGGGCCTACGAGCAGTACTTC.

J is TRBJ1-1 and V is TRBV10-3; 7 positions match TRBD1. Germline CDR1 is ENHRY and CDR2 is SYGVKD. The CDR3 runs to 17 residues. The V segment lost 4 bases and the J segment 9 bases; nucleotides outside the gene matches: 20. The CDR3 coding sequence is TGTGCCATCAGTGGGAACCCTGCAGGGGGGCAATTAGGGAAAGCTTTCTTT. Protein sequence: CAISGNPAGGQLGKAFF.

As for this clonotype: One end of the junction fails to match germline, which may point to a read error. This chain connects TRBV6-5 to TRBJ2-7; the D gene is possibly TRBD2 (6 bases). The CDR3 extends over 14 amino acids. The germline V gene has CDR1 MNHEY and CDR2 SVGAGI. CDR3 amino acids: CASSYGRGIYEQHF. The CDR3 region has the DNA TGTGCCAGCAGTTACGGACGGGGGATCTACGAGCAGCACTTC.